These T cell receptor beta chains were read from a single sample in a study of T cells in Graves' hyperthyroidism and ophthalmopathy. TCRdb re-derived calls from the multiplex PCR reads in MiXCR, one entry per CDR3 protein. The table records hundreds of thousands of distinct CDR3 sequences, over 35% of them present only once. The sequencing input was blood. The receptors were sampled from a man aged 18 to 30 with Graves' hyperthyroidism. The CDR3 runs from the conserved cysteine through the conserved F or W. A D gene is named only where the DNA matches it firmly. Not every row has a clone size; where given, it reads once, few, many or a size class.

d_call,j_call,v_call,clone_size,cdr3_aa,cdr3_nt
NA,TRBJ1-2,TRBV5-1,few,CASSLVPDGTFDGYTF,TGCGCCAGCAGCTTGGTACCCGACGGGACTTTCGATGGCTACACCTTC
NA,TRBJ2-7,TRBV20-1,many,CSVLGYEQYF,TGCAGTGTCCTCGGGTACGAGCAGTACTTC
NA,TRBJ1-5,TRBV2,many,CASSQQGGQPQHF,TGTGCCAGCAGCCAACAGGGTGGTCAGCCCCAGCATTTT
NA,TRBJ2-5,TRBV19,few,CASSTLRGPFGETQYF,TGTGCCAGTAGTACCCTCCGGGGCCCGTTCGGGGAGACCCAGTACTTC
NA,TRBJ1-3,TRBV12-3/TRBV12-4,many,CASSSHGNTIYF,TGTGCCAGCAGTTCACACGGAAACACCATATATTTT
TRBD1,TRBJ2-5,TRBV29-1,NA,CSVQGAQETQYF,TGCAGCGTCCAGGGGGCCCAAGAGACCCAGTACTTC
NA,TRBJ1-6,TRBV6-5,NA,CASSFEGGNNSPLHF,TGTGCCAGCAGTTTCGAGGGAGGCAATAATTCACCCCTCCACTTT
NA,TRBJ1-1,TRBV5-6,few,CASSLGGQTYEAFF,TGTGCCAGCAGCTTGGGGGGCCAGACTTATGAAGCTTTCTTT
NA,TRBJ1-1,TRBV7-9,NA,CASSQISTEAFF,TGTGCCAGCAGTCAGATTAGCACTGAAGCTTTCTTT
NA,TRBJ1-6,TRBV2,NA,CASAPGTNSPLHF,TGTGCCAGCGCCCCCGGGACGAATTCACCCCTCCACTTT
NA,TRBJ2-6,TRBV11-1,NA,CASSTQAFGANVLTF,TGTGCCAGCAGCACCCAGGCTTTCGGGGCCAACGTCCTGACTTTC
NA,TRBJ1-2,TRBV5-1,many,CASSFDRRGYTF,TGCGCCAGCAGCTTCGACCGACGGGGCTACACCTTC
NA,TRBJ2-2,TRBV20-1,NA,CSAREDDTGELFF,TGCAGTGCTAGAGAAGACGACACCGGGGAGCTGTTTTTT
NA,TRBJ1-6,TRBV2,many,CASSAGAPNNSPLHF,TGTGCCAGCAGTGCAGGGGCACCCAATAATTCACCCCTCCACTTT
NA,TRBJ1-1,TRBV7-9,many,CASSSVILNTEAFF,TGTGCCAGCAGCTCCGTGATCCTGAACACTGAAGCTTTCTTT
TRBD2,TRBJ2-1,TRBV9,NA,CASSVEASGGPNEQFF,TGTGCCAGCAGCGTAGAGGCTTCGGGGGGGCCCAATGAGCAGTTCTTC
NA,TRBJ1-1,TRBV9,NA,CASSFRRPNTGAFF,TGTGCCAGCAGCTTCCGACGGCCGAACACTGGAGCTTTCTTT
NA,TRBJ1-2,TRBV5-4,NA,CASSLERAGDGYTF,TGTGCCAGCAGCTTGGAGAGGGCAGGGGATGGCTACACCTTC
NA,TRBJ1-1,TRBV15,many,CATSRDHGGNTEAFF,TGTGCCACCAGCAGAGATCATGGCGGTAACACTGAAGCTTTCTTT
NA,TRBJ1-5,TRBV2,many,CASSVSANSNQPQHF,TGTGCCAGCAGTGTCTCGGCCAATAGCAATCAGCCCCAGCATTTT
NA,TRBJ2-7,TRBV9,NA,CASSVEGALTYEQYF,TGTGCCAGCAGCGTTGAAGGTGCCCTCACCTACGAGCAGTACTTC
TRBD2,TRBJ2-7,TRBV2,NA,CAGSRLAGNYEQYF,TGTGCCGGCAGTCGACTAGCGGGGAACTACGAGCAGTACTTC
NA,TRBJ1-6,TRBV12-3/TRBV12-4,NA,CASSPLRDYNSPLHF,TGTGCCAGCAGTCCGTTGAGGGACTATAATTCACCCCTCCACTTT
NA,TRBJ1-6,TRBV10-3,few,CASTMGHYNSPLHF,TGTGCCAGCACCATGGGACATTATAATTCACCCCTCCACTTT
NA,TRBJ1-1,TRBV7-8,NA,CASGSEGRDTEAFF,TGTGCCAGCGGCTCCGAAGGGAGAGACACTGAAGCTTTCTTT
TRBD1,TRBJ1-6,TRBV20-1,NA,CSARATGANSPLHF,TGCAGTGCTAGGGCTACAGGGGCTAATTCACCCCTCCACTTT
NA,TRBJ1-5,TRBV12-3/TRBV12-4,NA,CASSLTRSNQPQHF,TGTGCCAGCAGCCTCACACGGAGCAATCAGCCCCAGCATTTT
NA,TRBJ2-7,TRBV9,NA,CASSATTGQYEQYF,TGTGCCAGCAGCGCAACAACAGGACAGTACGAGCAGTACTTC
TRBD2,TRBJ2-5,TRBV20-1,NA,CSATPGGAGEVELETQYF,TGCAGTGCTACCCCAGGAGGAGCGGGAGAAGTGGAATTGGAGACCCAGTACTTC
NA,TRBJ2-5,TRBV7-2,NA,CASRSLLGMGGEETRYF,TGTGCCAGCAGGTCGCTCCTAGGGATGGGCGGAGAAGAGACCCGGTACTTC
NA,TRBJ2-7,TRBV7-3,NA,CASSQEGQNIEQYF,TGTGCCAGCAGCCAAGAAGGGCAGAATATTGAGCAGTACTTC
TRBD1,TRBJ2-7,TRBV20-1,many,CSATRDRVPYEQYF,TGCAGTGCTACCCGGGACAGGGTTCCCTACGAGCAGTACTTC
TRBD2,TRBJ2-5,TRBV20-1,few,CSAMGGDWARRETQYF,TGCAGTGCTATGGGAGGGGACTGGGCCCGACGAGAGACCCAGTACTTC
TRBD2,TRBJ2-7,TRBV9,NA,CASSVGGLAGSEQYF,TGTGCCAGCAGCGTTGGGGGACTAGCGGGGTCCGAGCAGTACTTC
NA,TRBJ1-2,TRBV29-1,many,CSVYSGGANYGYTF,TGCAGCGTTTACTCCGGCGGAGCTAACTATGGCTACACCTTC
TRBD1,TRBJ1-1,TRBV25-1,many,CASSYDRGSGAFF,TGTGCCAGCAGTTACGACAGGGGAAGTGGAGCTTTCTTT
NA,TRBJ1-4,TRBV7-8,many,CASSFSPQGWEKLFF,TGTGCCAGCAGCTTTTCCCCACAGGGTTGGGAAAAACTGTTTTTT
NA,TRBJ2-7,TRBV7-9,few,CASSFRTAFYEQYF,TGTGCCAGCAGCTTCAGGACGGCTTTCTACGAGCAGTACTTC
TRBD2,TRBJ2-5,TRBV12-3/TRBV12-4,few,CASSFRTSGIQETQYF,TGTGCCAGCAGTTTCCGGACTAGCGGGATCCAAGAGACCCAGTACTTC